The present T cell receptor (beta chain) was sequenced within a study of T cell changes during pregnancy in multiple sclerosis. TCRdb's copy holds only in-frame clones and misses some; the assay was immunoSEQ multiplex PCR. The repertoire holds tens of thousands of clones, with more than 90% as singletons. Germline loops: CDR1 KGHSH, CDR2 LQKENI. This CDR3 is 14 amino acids long. The V end lost 1 base, the J end lost 5 bases, and 11 bases lay between the germline ends. The TCR sequence derives from a female donor with multiple sclerosis, enrolled in a pregnancy study. The chain has TRBV18 and TRBJ1-1; perhaps TRBD1 as D (5 bases). The sequences come from CD4+ T cells from peripheral blood mononuclear cells, collected before pregnancy. DNA of the CDR3: TGTGCCAGCTCACCACGGGCAGGGAATACTGAAGCTTTCTTT. This sequence encodes CASSPRAGNTEAFF. Complete variable domain (other parts from reference TRBV18 and TRBJ1-1): NAGVMQNPRHLVRRRGQEARLRCSPMKGHSHVYWYRQLPEEGLKFMVYLQKENIIDESGMPKERFSAEFPKEGPSILRIQQVVRGDSAAYFCASSPRAGNTEAFFGQGTRLTVV.